This T cell receptor beta chain was sequenced in a study of blood T cell repertoires in COVID-19. This clone was observed once. Categorization into cohorts depended on clinical history that participants reported. Exposed study participants had met a COVID-19 case within 2 weeks before entry. The CDR3 runs 13 residues. Per the germline V gene, CDR1 is SGHVS and CDR2 is FQNEAQ. J gave up 8 bases and V 3 bases, and 3 bases lay outside the gene matches. In the source study's methods: Cell counts per sample came from amplifying reference gene primers. Produced via immunoSEQ multiplex PCR; TCRdb's table is partial and in-frame only. V and J calls and clone size are copied from that table; D and trimming were computed from the DNA. The data contain roughly 380,000 clones, about 90% of them singletons.

This TCR was sampled from a young woman who had been exposed to COVID-19. This chain links TRBV7-8 with TRBJ1-2, with TRBD1 matching over 10 bases. The sample consisted of PBMCs or T cells enriched from blood (not recorded which). The CDR3 loop reads CASSFGTGVGYTF. CDR3 bases: TGTGCCAGCAGCTTCGGGACAGGGGTGGGCTACACCTTC.